The rows below give T cell receptor beta chains drawn from one sample of a study of shared clonotypes between healthy human individuals. TCRdb's copy holds only in-frame clones and misses some; the assay was immunoSEQ multiplex PCR. Here the sample spans around 700,000 clones, roughly nine tenths being singletons. The material sequenced was naive CD8+ T cells sorted from blood. Every receptor here comes from a man younger than 45 in good health. Each CDR3 is given with its conserved first and last residue. A D gene is named only where the DNA matches it firmly. Size is omitted from some rows. Given values are once, few, many or a class for expanded clones.

CDR3 length,D gene,V gene,J gene,clone size,CDR3 DNA,CDR3 protein
14,-,TRBV27,TRBJ2-6,-,TGTGCCAGCAGTCCCCACTCTGGGGCCAACGTCCTGACTTTC,CASSPHSGANVLTF
16,TRBD1,TRBV7-9,TRBJ2-7,-,TGTGCCAGCAGCTTAGAAATGGGACAGGTCGCTTACGAGCAGTACTTC,CASSLEMGQVAYEQYF
16,-,TRBV6-6,TRBJ2-7,-,TGTGCCAGCAGTTTCGGGGCCCTGTATCGCCTCTACGAGCAGTACTTC,CASSFGALYRLYEQYF
17,-,TRBV14,TRBJ2-1,-,TGTGCCAGCAGCCAAGATCTGGGAATGAGCTCCTACAATGAGCAGTTCTTC,CASSQDLGMSSYNEQFF
14,-,TRBV27,TRBJ2-7,once,TGTGCCAGCAGTTTCGGACGGACCTCCTACGAGCAGTACTTC,CASSFGRTSYEQYF
14,-,TRBV21-1,TRBJ1-2,-,TGTGCCAGCAGGGGGACAGGTTATAACTATGGCTACACCTTC,CASRGTGYNYGYTF
17,-,TRBV5-1,TRBJ1-4,-,TGCGCCAGCAGCTTTAAATACCTAAGGTCTAAGGATGAAAAACTGTTTTTT,CASSFKYLRSKDEKLFF
18,TRBD2,TRBV11-3,TRBJ2-1,-,TGTGCCAGCAGCTTAGATGTTCTAGCGGTCCAGATAGTAAGTGAGCAGTTCTTC,CASSLDVLAVQIVSEQFF
13,-,TRBV5-4,TRBJ1-5,few,TGTGCCAGCAGCTTGGATAGCAATCAGCCCCAGCATTTT,CASSLDSNQPQHF
13,-,TRBV5-1,TRBJ1-1,-,TGCGCCAGCAGCTTGGATCGGGGCACTGAAGCTTTCTTT,CASSLDRGTEAFF
14,-,TRBV9,TRBJ1-2,-,TGTGCCAGCAGCGTAGATTTAGGGAACTATGGCTACACCTTC,CASSVDLGNYGYTF
18,-,TRBV11-2,TRBJ2-6,-,TGTGCCAGCAGCTTAGCTGGCGGTGCCCTTTCTGGGGCCAACGTCCTGACTTTC,CASSLAGGALSGANVLTF
15,-,TRBV28,TRBJ2-7,-,TGTGCCAGCAGTTCCACACTCTATCCCTCCTACGAGCAGTACTTC,CASSSTLYPSYEQYF
11,-,TRBV11-3,TRBJ2-3,-,TGTGCCAGCAGCCCAGGGGATACGCAGTATTTT,CASSPGDTQYF
14,TRBD2,TRBV15,TRBJ2-1,-,TGTGCCACCACCCAGACGGGAGGGTCTCTTGAGCAGTTCTTC,CATTQTGGSLEQFF
13,-,TRBV28,TRBJ2-3,-,TGTGCCAGCAGAATACAGGGTTCAGATACGCAGTATTTT,CASRIQGSDTQYF
12,-,TRBV7-9,TRBJ2-7,few,TGTGCCAGCAGCCAAGTACCTTACGAGCAGTACTTC,CASSQVPYEQYF
17,TRBD2,TRBV19,TRBJ2-3,-,TGTGCCAGTAGTATAGCACGACTGCGGGAGGGAGGAGATACGCAGTATTTT,CASSIARLREGGDTQYF
16,TRBD1,TRBV5-8,TRBJ1-2,-,TGTGCCAGCAGCTTGGGGCGGGACAGCAACGTCTATGGCTACACCTTC,CASSLGRDSNVYGYTF
15,-,TRBV6-1,TRBJ1-2,-,TGTGCCAGCAGGGGATTGCGGGGTGAGAACTATGGCTACACCTTC,CASRGLRGENYGYTF
15,TRBD2,TRBV13,TRBJ2-1,-,TGTGCCAGCAGCCTCTCCGGACTAGCGGACAATGAGCAGTTCTTC,CASSLSGLADNEQFF
13,-,TRBV29-1,TRBJ2-3,-,TGCAGCGTTGTACCTATTAGCACAGATACGCAGTATTTT,CSVVPISTDTQYF
14,-,TRBV14,TRBJ1-2,-,TGTGCCAGCAGCCAAGCGTACGGGCCGTGGGGCTACACCTTC,CASSQAYGPWGYTF
14,-,TRBV6-5,TRBJ2-7,-,TGTGCCAGCACCCAGGGAGGACCAACCTACGAGCAGTACTTC,CASTQGGPTYEQYF
13,TRBD1,TRBV2,TRBJ2-7,-,TGTGCCACCACAGGGGTCATTGGCTACGAGCAGTACTTC,CATTGVIGYEQYF
13,-,TRBV7-2,TRBJ2-5,-,TGTGCCAGCAGCTTTCCGGGACAAGAGACCCAGTACTTC,CASSFPGQETQYF
16,-,TRBV27,TRBJ2-7,-,TGTGCCAGCAGCCCATCGCCCTTCTTGACGACCTACGAGCAGTACTTC,CASSPSPFLTTYEQYF